This is a list of T cell receptor beta chains from one sample in a study of control samples from healthy donors and cancer patients. Sequencing used immunoSEQ multiplex PCR; TCRdb keeps in-frame clones, though not all of them. The table includes tens of thousands of clones, nearly 90% detected once. The sequenced sample was blood. The origin of the receptors is a man aged 50 to 60 in good health. CDR3s include the opening cysteine and the closing phenylalanine or tryptophan.

v_gene,j_gene,CDR3aa
TRBV21-1,TRBJ1-2,CASSNLGKGHGYTF
TRBV3-1/TRBV3-2,TRBJ1-2,CASSQGGSGYTF
TRBV11-3,TRBJ2-3,CASSIGGLAGTDTQYF
TRBV3-1/TRBV3-2,TRBJ2-3,CASSKGLAGGVDTQYF
TRBV7-9,TRBJ2-1,CASSSGTSDGTYNEQFF
TRBV2,TRBJ1-4,CASTAVGTDLEEKLFF
TRBV15,TRBJ2-1,CATSRDLSGEQFF
TRBV28,TRBJ2-7,CASSHLSSASYEQYF
TRBV3-1/TRBV3-2,TRBJ2-7,CASSPLRDRLDEQYF
TRBV6-6,TRBJ1-2,CASGSTGAYGYTF
TRBV5-1,TRBJ2-3,CASSFGGPTDTQYF
TRBV28,TRBJ2-7,CASMPGGGLAYEQYF
TRBV30,TRBJ2-7,CAGTSGIGQYF
TRBV5-1,TRBJ1-1,CASSPPVGTEAFF
TRBV5-3,TRBJ1-2,CARSSTPSQTGPYGYTF
TRBV9,TRBJ1-2,CASSAGGTNYGYTF
TRBV28,TRBJ2-2,CASSRLLAGGIKRDGELFF
TRBV18,TRBJ1-1,CASSQPDRANTEAFF
TRBV7-2,TRBJ2-6,CASTLGRASGANVLTF
TRBV6-5,TRBJ2-2,CASSHRGPGELFF
TRBV29-1,TRBJ1-4,CSVETGLKLFF
TRBV19,TRBJ1-6,CASTNSRFTYNSPLHF
TRBV28,TRBJ2-4,CASSSPGLAIVIQYF
TRBV19,TRBJ1-5,CASSISGTQGQPQHF
TRBV24-1,TRBJ2-7,CATESGSSDEQYF
TRBV3-1/TRBV3-2,TRBJ1-5,CASSQNPTGESPQHF
TRBV29-1,TRBJ1-4,CSVVAGTGAVKLFF
TRBV5-4,TRBJ1-1,CASSFGGRGKNTEAFF
TRBV19,TRBJ2-5,CASSMRTMETQYF
TRBV2,TRBJ1-6,CASSEGGTTWGSPLHF
TRBV28,TRBJ1-1,CASSSQRMTEAFF
TRBV27,TRBJ2-2,CASSFQGATGELFF
TRBV3-1/TRBV3-2,TRBJ1-3,CASSQEGVGGGSGNTIYF
TRBV24-1,TRBJ1-2,CATSDWQAYGYTF
TRBV18,TRBJ2-2,CASSRGGSMWTGELFF
TRBV6-2/TRBV6-3,TRBJ2-7,CASSATYEQYF
TRBV7-9,TRBJ2-6,CASSLAVGGAGANVLTF
TRBV7-8,TRBJ1-1,CASLKRTGQKGTEAFF
TRBV28,TRBJ2-1,CASISYNEQFF
TRBV11-2,TRBJ1-4,CASSSAYVATNEKLFF
TRBV6-2/TRBV6-3,TRBJ2-1,CASSYSSIGLLAYYNEQFF
TRBV3-1/TRBV3-2,TRBJ2-1,CASSQGSGGEQFF
TRBV10-2,TRBJ2-5,CASSEGPGTETQYF
TRBV11-3,TRBJ1-2,CASSLDGQGHYGYTF
TRBV24-1,TRBJ1-1,CATSDLLPAAEAFF